This is a list of T cell receptor beta chains from one sample in a study of blood T cell repertoires in COVID-19. Clones were read by immunoSEQ multiplex PCR, and TCRdb kept only the in-frame ones, dropping some. The sample has 150,000 to 200,000 clones, around 85% seen once. Sequencing was performed on peripheral blood. These receptors all stem from a man aged 50 to 59 with active or convalescent COVID-19. CDR3s include the opening cysteine and the closing phenylalanine or tryptophan.

CASSVQESPYEQYF	TRBV9	TRBJ2-7
CASSATQETQYF	TRBV28	TRBJ2-5
CASSYTIAQGTIEAFF	TRBV6-5	TRBJ1-1
CASSILDGMNTEAFF	TRBV5-1	TRBJ1-1
CASSGTGGGGELFF	TRBV5-6	TRBJ2-2
CASSPPTGGHHEQYF	TRBV27	TRBJ2-7
CASSLTMASNTEAFF	TRBV11-2	TRBJ1-1
CASSQDLAGGRNTIYF	TRBV4-3	TRBJ1-3
CASSQGNRGDYGYTF	TRBV3-1/TRBV3-2	TRBJ1-2
CASSQVRAGGSEQFF	TRBV3-1/TRBV3-2	TRBJ2-1
CASSQVSGMHTEAFF	TRBV4-1	TRBJ1-1
CASSSRGGTGPSYEQYF	TRBV5-4	TRBJ2-7
CASSRVPAGNQPQHF	TRBV28	TRBJ1-5
CASHRPGQPQHF	TRBV30	TRBJ1-5
CASSYSSERTGVDTEAFF	TRBV6-2/TRBV6-3	TRBJ1-1
CASSLITGYTDTQYF	TRBV11-2	TRBJ2-3
CAIRTTNYGYTF	TRBV10-3	TRBJ1-2
CASNLQGGTEAFF	TRBV12-3/TRBV12-4	TRBJ1-1
CASTVAGQETQYF	TRBV5-1	TRBJ2-5
CASSQWTEAFF	TRBV12-3/TRBV12-4	TRBJ1-1
CSVGQGSYGYTF	TRBV29-1	TRBJ1-2
CASSQDTLGGYTF	TRBV6-5	TRBJ1-2
CASSGTSGSWGDTQYF	TRBV10-1	TRBJ2-3
CASSETPNTGELFF	TRBV6-1	TRBJ2-2
CATSDSGLAGGQETQYF	TRBV24-1	TRBJ2-5
CASREFLGEQYF	TRBV3-1/TRBV3-2	TRBJ2-7
CASSERRGVQETQYF	TRBV2	TRBJ2-5
CASTLYQGAGGYTF	TRBV3-1/TRBV3-2	TRBJ1-2
CATSPFNQPQHF	TRBV15	TRBJ1-5
CSAQGTGKRWVTEAFF	TRBV29-1	TRBJ1-1
CASSHIEWTGLNTEAFF	TRBV18	TRBJ1-1
CASMRGNSGLGEQFF	TRBV2	TRBJ2-1
CSVGRQAGEKLFF	TRBV29-1	TRBJ1-4